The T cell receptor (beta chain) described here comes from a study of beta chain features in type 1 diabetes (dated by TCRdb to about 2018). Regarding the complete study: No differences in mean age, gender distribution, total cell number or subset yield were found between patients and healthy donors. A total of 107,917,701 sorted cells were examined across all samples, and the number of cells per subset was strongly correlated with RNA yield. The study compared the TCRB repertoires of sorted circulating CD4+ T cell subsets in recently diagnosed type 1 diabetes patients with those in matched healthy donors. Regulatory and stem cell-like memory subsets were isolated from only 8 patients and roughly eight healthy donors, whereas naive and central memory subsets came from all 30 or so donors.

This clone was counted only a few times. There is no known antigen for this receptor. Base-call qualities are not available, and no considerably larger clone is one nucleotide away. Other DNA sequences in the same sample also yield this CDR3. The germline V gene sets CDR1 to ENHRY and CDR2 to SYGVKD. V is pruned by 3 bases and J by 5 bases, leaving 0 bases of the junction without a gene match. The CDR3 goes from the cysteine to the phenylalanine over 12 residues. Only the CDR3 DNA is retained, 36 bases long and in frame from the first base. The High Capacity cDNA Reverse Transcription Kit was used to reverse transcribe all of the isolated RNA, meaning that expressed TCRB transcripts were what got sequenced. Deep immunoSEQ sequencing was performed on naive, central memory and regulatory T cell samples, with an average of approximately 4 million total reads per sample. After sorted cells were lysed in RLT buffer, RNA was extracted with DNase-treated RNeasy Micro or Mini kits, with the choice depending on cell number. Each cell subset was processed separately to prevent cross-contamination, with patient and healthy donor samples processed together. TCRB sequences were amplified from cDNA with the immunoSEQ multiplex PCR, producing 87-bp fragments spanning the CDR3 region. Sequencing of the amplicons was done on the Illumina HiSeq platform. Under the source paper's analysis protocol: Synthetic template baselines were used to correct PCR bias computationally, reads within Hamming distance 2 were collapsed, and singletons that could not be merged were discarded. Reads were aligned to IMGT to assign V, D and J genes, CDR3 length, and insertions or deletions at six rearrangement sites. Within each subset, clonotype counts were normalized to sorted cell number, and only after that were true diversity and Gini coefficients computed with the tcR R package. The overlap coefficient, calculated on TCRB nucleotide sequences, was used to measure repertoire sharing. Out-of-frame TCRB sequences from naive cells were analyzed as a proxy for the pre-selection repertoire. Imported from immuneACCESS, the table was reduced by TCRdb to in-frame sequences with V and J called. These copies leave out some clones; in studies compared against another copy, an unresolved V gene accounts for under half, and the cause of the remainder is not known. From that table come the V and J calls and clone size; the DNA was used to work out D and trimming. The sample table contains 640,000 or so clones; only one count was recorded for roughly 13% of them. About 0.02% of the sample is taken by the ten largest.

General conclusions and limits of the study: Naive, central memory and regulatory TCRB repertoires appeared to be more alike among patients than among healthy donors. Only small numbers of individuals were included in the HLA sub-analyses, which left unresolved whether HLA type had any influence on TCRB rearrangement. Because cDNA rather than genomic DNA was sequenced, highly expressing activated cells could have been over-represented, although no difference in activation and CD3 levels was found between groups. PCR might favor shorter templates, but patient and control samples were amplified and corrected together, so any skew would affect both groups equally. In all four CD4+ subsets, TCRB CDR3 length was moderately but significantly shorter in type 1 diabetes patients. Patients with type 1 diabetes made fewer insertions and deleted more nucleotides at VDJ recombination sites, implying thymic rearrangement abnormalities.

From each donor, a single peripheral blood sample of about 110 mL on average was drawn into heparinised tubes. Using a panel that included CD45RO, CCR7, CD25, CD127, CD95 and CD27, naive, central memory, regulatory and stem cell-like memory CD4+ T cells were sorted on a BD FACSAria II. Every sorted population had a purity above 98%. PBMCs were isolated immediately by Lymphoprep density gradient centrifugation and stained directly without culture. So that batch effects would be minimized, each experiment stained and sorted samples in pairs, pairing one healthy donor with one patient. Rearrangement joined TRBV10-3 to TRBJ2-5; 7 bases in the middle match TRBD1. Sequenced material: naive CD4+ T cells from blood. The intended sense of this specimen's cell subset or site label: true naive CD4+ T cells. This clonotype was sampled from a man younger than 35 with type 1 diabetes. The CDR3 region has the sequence CAISDRGETQYF. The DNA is TGTGCCATCAGTGACAGGGGGGAGACCCAGTACTTC.